This TCR beta chain comes out of a study of blood T cell repertoires in COVID-19 (TCRdb year 2020). With regard to the full study: Samples from collaborators originated in the United States, Italy and Spain and spanned both the acute and convalescent phases of COVID-19. The prospective study material was composed of cDNA or gDNA derived from T cells, B-cell-depleted T cells, or PBMCs. Deeply sampled blood TCRbeta repertoires from subjects exposed to, actively infected with, or recovered from COVID-19 were included in the dataset. A freely available public database, intended as a resource for researchers studying the immune response to SARS-CoV-2, is where the repertoires were released. The samples were drawn from the first 160 participants of the ongoing ImmuneRACE study and from 950 to 1,500 subjects provided by 6 global collaborators. Nearly every sample came with metadata listing a de-identified subject ID, COVID-19 status, age in years and sex. Where HLA class I and class II types were available, the types were taken from metadata supplied by the sample provider, not from assay-based typing. Broad study findings and their caveats: The amount of clinical and demographic metadata varied by source and participant and was provided uncurated.

Including cysteine and phenylalanine, the CDR3 has 13 amino acids. Just the 39-base CDR3 DNA is kept, in frame starting at base 1. V is pruned by 1 base and J by 8 bases, leaving 4 bases of the junction without a gene match. The germline V gene specifies KGHSH as CDR1 and LQKENI as CDR2. In the case of this clone: No cognate antigen has been identified for it. Nothing much larger sits one base from this clone, and base qualities are not available.

The immunoSEQ Assay, a bias-controlled multiplex PCR, was used to amplify TCRbeta CDR3 regions from genomic DNA. On the study's bioinformatics: Within the assay, amplification of reference gene primers was used to estimate how many nucleated cells each sample contained. To quantify the absolute abundance of each unique TCRbeta CDR3 rearrangement, sequence reads were collapsed and filtered. For each sample, productive Simpson clonality was calculated by taking the square root of Simpson's diversity index across productive rearrangements. What TCRdb holds here is the immuneACCESS table cut down to in-frame rearrangements. Part of the clones is not present; checked against another copy, under half of the missing clones reflect an unresolved V gene, and the others are unexplained. The DNA was the basis for D and trimming; V, J and clone size are from that table. A total of 100,000 to 150,000 clones appear in this sample, around four fifths of them only once. The ten most abundant clones make up 10% to 15% of the sample.

Each collaborating institution followed its own protocols to collect whole blood in K2EDTA tubes. For TCRbeta analysis, collaborators shipped samples in one of three forms: frozen whole blood, isolated PBMCs, or DNA extracted from either of those sample types. The chain employs TRBV18 and TRBJ1-2; 7 bases in the middle match TRBD1. The origin of this receptor is a man in his 60s with acute or convalescent COVID-19. The sequenced sample consisted of peripheral blood. The nucleotide sequence reads TGTGCCAGCTCACCACAGGGGACAGAGGGCTACACCTTC. It translates as CASSPQGTEGYTF.